The 3 T cell receptor beta chains presented below share a single source sample, sequenced in a study of technical replicates of blood from a few donors. Sequenced by immunoSEQ multiplex PCR; TCRdb stores in-frame clones only, minus some. The sample records roughly 6,500 clones, approximately 95% being singletons. Material for sequencing was PBMCs. Source of these receptors: a human donor in good health.

V and J are TRBV19 and TRBJ1-5; 8 positions agree with TRBD1. This CDR3 has 14 residues. Trimming took 3 bases from V and 6 from J; bases not matched to a gene: 4. Looked up from germline, CDR1 is LNHDA and CDR2 is SQIVND (reference sequence). This CDR3 is CASSMSGGGQPQHF. The DNA for the CDR3 is TGTGCCAGTAGTATGTCAGGGGGCGGTCAGCCCCAGCATTTT.

The CDR3 DNA reads TGCAGCGTTACCGCCGGGACAGGGGAATATGGCTACACCTTC. Encoded protein: CSVTAGTGEYGYTF. V usage is TRBV29-1 and J usage is TRBJ1-2; 10 bases fit TRBD1. After removal of 5 bases from V and 5 bases from J, the junction contained 8 bases not matched to a gene. The germline V gene has CDR1 SQVTM and CDR2 ANQGSEA. CDR3 length: 14 amino acids.

The chain recombines TRBV27 with TRBJ2-1; a weak D match, TRBD1 (6 bases). Germline loops: CDR1 MNHEY, CDR2 SMNVEV (reference sequence). V was shortened by 8 bases and J by 3 bases, with 14 bases between the two germline ends. This CDR3 is 14 amino acids long. CDR3 in amino acids: CASGLGADYNEQFF. The CDR3 DNA reads as TGTGCCAGCGGACTGGGGGCGGACTACAATGAGCAGTTCTTC.